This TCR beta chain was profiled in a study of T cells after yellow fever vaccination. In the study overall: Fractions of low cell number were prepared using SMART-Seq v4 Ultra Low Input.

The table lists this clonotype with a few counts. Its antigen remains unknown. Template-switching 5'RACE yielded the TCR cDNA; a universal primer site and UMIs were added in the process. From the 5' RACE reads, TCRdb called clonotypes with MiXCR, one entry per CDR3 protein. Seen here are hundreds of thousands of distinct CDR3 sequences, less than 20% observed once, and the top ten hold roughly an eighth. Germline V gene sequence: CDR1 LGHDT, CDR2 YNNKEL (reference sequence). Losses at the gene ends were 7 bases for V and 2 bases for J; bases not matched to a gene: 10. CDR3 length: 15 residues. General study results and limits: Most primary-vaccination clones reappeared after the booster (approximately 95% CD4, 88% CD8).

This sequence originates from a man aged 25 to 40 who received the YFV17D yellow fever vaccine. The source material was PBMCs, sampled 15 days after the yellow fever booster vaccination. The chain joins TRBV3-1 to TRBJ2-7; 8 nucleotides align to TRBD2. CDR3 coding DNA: TGTGCCAGCACCCGAACGGTAGCGGGAACCTACGAGCAGTACTTC. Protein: CASTRTVAGTYEQYF.